The 24 T cell receptor beta chains below were found in one sample sequenced in a study of T cells in Graves' hyperthyroidism and ophthalmopathy. Amplification of TCR beta CDR3 regions was performed using RNA transcripts as template. With the HTBI primer set, the TCR CDR3 went through a first round of RT-PCR. One entry per CDR3 protein, called by TCRdb with MiXCR from the multiplex PCR reads. The sample shows about 600,000 distinct CDR3 sequences, roughly 15% of them seen only once. The sequenced sample consisted of blood. The receptors originated from a woman between 45 and 65 years old with Graves' ophthalmopathy.

The sample holds a few counts of this clonotype. At one end the junction does not follow the germline gene, possibly because of a read error. The chain employs TRBV20-1 and TRBJ1-5, with a possible D match to TRBD1 (5 bases). CDR1 is DFQATT, CDR2 SNEGSKA, per germline (reference sequence). This CDR3 is built from 14 residues. The CDR3, as DNA: TGCAGTGCAAGATCAGGGTTGAGCAATCGGCCCCAGCATTTT. It translates to CSARSGLSNRPQHF.

This clonotype was seen more than once but under ten times. The rearrangement links TRBV5-6 to TRBJ1-2; 11 bases align to TRBD1. V lost 3 bases, J lost 6 bases, and 4 bases stayed unmatched. From germline, CDR1 is SGHDT and CDR2 YYEEEE. The CDR3 is 14 residues long. Written as DNA, the CDR3 is TGTGCCAGCAGCTGGACAGGGGGCGAGGATGGCTACACCTTC. Protein product: CASSWTGGEDGYTF.

The table lists this clonotype with a few counts. The V call is TRBV5-4, the J call TRBJ2-2; D is possibly TRBD1 (6 bases). CDR1 and CDR2 from the germline V gene are SGHNT and YYREEE (reference sequence). Trimming took off 0 bases at V and 7 bases at J, with 19 bases between the two ends. This CDR3 spans 17 amino acids. Here the CDR3 reads CASSLARSGTRSGELFF. The CDR3, as DNA: TGTGCCAGCAGCTTGGCCAGGAGTGGGACAAGGAGCGGGGAGCTGTTTTTT.

This clonotype has at least ten counts. The rearrangement joins TRBV30 to TRBJ1-1; 7 nucleotides line up with TRBD1. This CDR3 is 14 amino acids long. The junction had 5 bases not matched to a gene; V was cut back by 3 bases and J by 1 base. Germline V gene sequence: CDR1 GTSNPN, CDR2 SVGIG (reference sequence). DNA for the CDR3: TGTGCCTGGAGAGGACAGGTCGGGAACACTGAAGCTTTCTTT. It yields the protein CAWRGQVGNTEAFF.

This clonotype was recorded many times. The chain joins TRBV29-1 to TRBJ1-1, with a weak D call TRBD1 (6 bases). The CDR3 is 14 residues long. V gave up 7 bases and J gave up 2 bases, with 17 bases separating them. From germline, CDR1 is SQVTM and CDR2 ANQGSEA. The chain's CDR3 is CSASTGALNTEAFF. The CDR3, as DNA: TGCAGCGCTTCGACAGGAGCCTTAAACACTGAAGCTTTCTTT.

The table lists this clonotype with a few counts. The chain is built from TRBV12-5 and TRBJ2-1; D is possibly TRBD2 (6 bases). The CDR3 extends over 15 amino acids. Trimming left V 3 bases short and J 4 bases short, with 13 bases between. Germline CDR1 is LGHNT and CDR2 is FRNRAP. CDR3: CASGFPTGVYNEQFF. The CDR3 DNA follows: TGTGCTAGTGGTTTTCCAACGGGAGTTTACAATGAGCAGTTCTTC. Looking up the rest from reference TRBV12-5 and TRBJ2-1 gives the full variable domain: DARVTQTPRHKVTEMGQEVTMRCQPILGHNTVFWYRQTMMQGLELLAYFRNRAPLDDSGMPKDRFSAEMPDATLATLKIQPSEPRDSAVYFCASGFPTGVYNEQFFGPGTRLTVL.

This clonotype was picked up a small number of times. This chain links TRBV20-1 with TRBJ2-3; 8 positions match TRBD1. V lost 6 bases and J lost 2; bases outside the gene matches: 7. The CDR3 loop spans 14 amino acids. The V gene's germline CDR1 is DFQATT and CDR2 SNEGSKA (reference sequence). The CDR3 DNA is TGCAGTGCGCCGGGACAGGATGCCACAGATACGCAGTATTTT. Its protein is CSAPGQDATDTQYF.

This clonotype came up a few times. The gene calls are TRBV25-1 and TRBJ1-4, with 8 positions matching TRBD1. Trimming removed 3 bases from V and 6 bases from J; junction bases left unmatched: 6. This CDR3 contains 15 residues. The germline V gene has CDR1 MGHDK and CDR2 SYGVNS. The CDR3 protein is CASSDYRGSDEKLFF. CDR3 sequence (DNA): TGTGCCAGCAGTGATTACAGGGGGTCGGATGAAAAACTGTTTTTT.

The rearrangement joins TRBV27 to TRBJ1-6; D is unresolved. CDR1 is MNHEY and CDR2 is SMNVEV in the germline V gene (reference sequence). This CDR3 has 16 amino acids. The V and J ends lost 3 bases and 0 bases respectively, with 9 bases between them. The CDR3 sequence: CASSFEGFSYNSPLHF. Here the CDR3 DNA reads TGTGCCAGCAGTTTTGAGGGCTTCTCCTATAATTCACCCCTCCACTTT.

This clonotype was seen a handful of times. The rearrangement joins TRBV5-1 to TRBJ2-3; TRBD1 matches at 9 bases. Germline-derived CDR1 and CDR2 are SGHRS and YFSETQ. Germline trimming cut 0 bases from V and 1 base from J; bases unmatched to any gene: 3. This CDR3 has 16 amino acids. CDR3 nucleotide sequence: TGCGCCAGCAGCTTGGAACAGGGGGCACGCACAGATACGCAGTATTTT. Translation: CASSLEQGARTDTQYF.

Concerning this clonotype itself: At one end, the junction sequence differs from germline, possibly due to a read error. J is TRBJ2-3 and V is TRBV27; TRBD2 matches at 7 bases. In germline, CDR1 is MNHEY, CDR2 SMNVEV (reference sequence). The CDR3 covers 15 residues. The CDR3 here is CASSLLAPLTDTQCF. CDR3 bases: TGTGCCAGCAGCTTACTAGCGCCCCTCACAGATACGCAGTGTTTT.

Concerning this clonotype: A much larger clone lies one base from this, so it may be a read error. The rearrangement links TRBV6-1 to TRBJ2-7, with D unresolved. The germline gives CDR1 MNHNS, CDR2 SASEGT. CDR3 length: 11 residues. Trimming took off 8 bases at V and 6 bases at J, with 11 bases between the two ends. The CDR3, as DNA: TGTGCCAGCGGAAGCTCGATCGAGCAGTACTTC. This codes for CASGSSIEQYF.

The chain joins TRBV20-1 to TRBJ2-6, with no clear D. V was shortened by 6 bases and J by 3 bases, with 12 bases between the two germline ends. Germline lookup yields CDR1 DFQATT and CDR2 SNEGSKA (reference sequence). The CDR3 length is 14 residues. For the CDR3, the DNA is TGCAGTGCGGATGTAGGTGGTGGGGCCAACGTCCTGACTTTC. This gives the protein CSADVGGGANVLTF.

This clonotype was seen repeatedly, ten times or more. The chain carries TRBV20-1 and TRBJ2-1, with D maybe TRBD1 (6 bases). With 6 bases removed from V and 4 bases from J, the gap between germline ends came to 10 bases. The CDR3 spans 12 residues. Germline V CDR1 and CDR2: DFQATT, SNEGSKA (reference sequence). The CDR3 region has the DNA TGCAGTGCAAGGACAGTTTACAATGAGCAGTTCTTC. Protein: CSARTVYNEQFF.

This clonotype was counted many times. The DNA of the CDR3 is TGTGCCAGCAGTACAGGGTCCACCGGGGAGCTGTTTTTT. It specifies CASSTGSTGELFF. The chain combines TRBV7-3 with TRBJ2-2; perhaps TRBD1 as D (6 bases). Trimming removed 6 bases from V and 4 bases from J, with 9 bases in between. The CDR3 sequence is 13 residues long. Per the germline V gene, CDR1 is SGHTA and CDR2 is FQGTGA.

This clonotype was recorded many times. This chain links TRBV28 with TRBJ2-3, with 9 bases fitting TRBD2. The CDR3 runs 16 residues. CDR1 and CDR2 (germline): MDHEN, SYDVKM. V shed 5 bases, J shed 4 bases, and the junction held 10 bases outside the gene matches. This CDR3 is CASSPIAGERADTQYF. The CDR3 DNA sequence: TGTGCCAGCAGTCCAATAGCGGGAGAGAGGGCAGATACGCAGTATTTT.

This clonotype was seen only a few times. The chain recombines TRBV12-3 or TRBV12-4 with TRBJ2-2, with D maybe TRBD1 (6 bases). The CDR3 has 15 residues. The V gene lost 6 bases and the J gene lost 4 bases, with 15 bases spanning the gap. The CDR3 sequence is CASSPFTGFTGELFF. DNA for the CDR3: TGTGCCAGCAGCCCATTCACAGGGTTCACCGGGGAGCTGTTTTTT.

This clonotype was seen only a few times. V and J are TRBV29-1 and TRBJ2-7; D gene uncertain. V lost 7 bases, J lost 3 bases, and 10 bases lay in between. The germline CDR1 and CDR2 sequences are SQVTM and ANQGSEA. The CDR3 consists of 11 residues. The CDR3 DNA is TGCAGCGCTATGACAATCTACGAGCAGTACTTC. It encodes CSAMTIYEQYF.

This clonotype was seen many times. The CDR3 spells CASSYDREQTFNQPQHF. The CDR3 DNA reads as TGTGCCAGCAGCTACGACCGGGAACAGACATTTAATCAGCCCCAGCATTTT. J is TRBJ1-5 and V is TRBV6-2 or TRBV6-3, with D uncertain. The CDR3 is 17 amino acids. V gave up 6 bases and J gave up 4 bases, with 22 bases separating them. The V gene's germline CDR1 is MNHEY and CDR2 SVGEGT.

This clonotype showed up many times. The rearrangement joins TRBV7-2 to TRBJ2-5; D gene ambiguous. Germline CDR1 is SGHTA and CDR2 is FQGNSA. The CDR3 is 13 residues long. V was clipped by 1 base and J by 4 bases, with 7 bases between them. The CDR3 DNA is TGTGCCAGCAGCTTAGTTTTCGGAGAGACCCAGTACTTC. Amino acid sequence: CASSLVFGETQYF.

This clonotype was counted at least ten times. V gene TRBV13 combines with J gene TRBJ2-7, with TRBD2 identical over 8 bases. The CDR3 has 14 residues. Germline CDR1 PRHDT, CDR2 FYEKMQ (reference sequence). Trimming took 6 bases from V and 0 from J; bases not matched to a gene: 4. This chain's CDR3 is CASSVTSASYEQYF. The CDR3 DNA sequence: TGTGCCAGCAGTGTGACTAGCGCCTCCTACGAGCAGTACTTC. The full variable domain, rest sourced from reference TRBV13 and TRBJ2-7, is AAGVIQSPRHLIKEKRETATLKCYPIPRHDTVYWYQQGPGQDPQFLISFYEKMQSDKGSIPDRFSAQQFSDYHSELNMSSLELGDSALYFCASSVTSASYEQYFGPGTRLTVT.

This clonotype was recorded a few times. The genes are TRBV9 and TRBJ2-3; D could derive from TRBD1 or TRBD2 (6 bases each). CDR1 SGDLS and CDR2 YYNGEE come from the germline V gene. The CDR3 covers 13 residues. Trimming left V 5 bases short and J 6 bases short, with 13 bases between. The CDR3 spells CASRGGSGDTQYF. CDR3 nucleotides: TGTGCCAGCAGAGGGGGGTCGGGGGATACGCAGTATTTT. Full variable domain (rest looked up from reference TRBV9 and TRBJ2-3): DSGVTQTPKHLITATGQRVTLRCSPRSGDLSVYWYQQSLDQGLQFLIQYYNGEERAKGNILERFSAQQFPDLHSELNLSSLELGDSALYFCASRGGSGDTQYFGPGTRLTVL.

V usage is TRBV6-5 and J usage is TRBJ1-2; no reliable D call. V gave up 0 bases and J gave up 2 bases, with 13 bases separating them. CDR3 length: 16 residues. Per the germline V gene, CDR1 is MNHEY and CDR2 is SVGAGI. Here the CDR3 reads CASSYSGARPNYGYTF. Here the CDR3 DNA reads TGTGCCAGCAGTTACTCAGGTGCTCGGCCGAACTATGGCTACACCTTC.

This clonotype occurred a few times. This chain links TRBV4-1 with TRBJ2-5, with 8 bases identical to TRBD2. The V and J ends lost 0 bases and 4 bases, in that order; junction bases with no gene match: 4. In germline, CDR1 is MGHRA, CDR2 YSYEKL. The CDR3 length is 15 residues. This CDR3 is CASSQDSAGGETQYF. The DNA of the CDR3 is TGCGCCAGCAGCCAAGATAGTGCGGGAGGAGAGACCCAGTACTTC.